This TCR beta chain came from a study of T cell clonality in common variable immunodeficiency. Only in-frame clones appear in the TCRdb table, and some are missing; sequencing was by immunoSEQ multiplex PCR. The sample holds approximately 75,000 clones, and no clone turns up only once. The CDR3 consists of 15 residues. Germline values: CDR1 DFQATT, CDR2 SNEGSKA (reference sequence). V shed 0 bases and J 5 bases; nucleotides not matched to a gene: 7. This clone has at least ten counts. The read ends 3 residues early relative to the CDR3; the germline J gene fills the gap. The specimen sequenced was peripheral blood mononuclear cells. V usage is TRBV20-1 and J usage is TRBJ2-7; 10 nucleotides agree with TRBD1. The sequence was obtained from a person aged 18-70 years in good health. CDR3 bases read: TGCAGTGCTAGAGACCGGGACAGGGGAGGCGACGAG. Its protein product is CSARDRDRGGDE. The whole CDR3 region reads CSARDRDRGGDEQYF.